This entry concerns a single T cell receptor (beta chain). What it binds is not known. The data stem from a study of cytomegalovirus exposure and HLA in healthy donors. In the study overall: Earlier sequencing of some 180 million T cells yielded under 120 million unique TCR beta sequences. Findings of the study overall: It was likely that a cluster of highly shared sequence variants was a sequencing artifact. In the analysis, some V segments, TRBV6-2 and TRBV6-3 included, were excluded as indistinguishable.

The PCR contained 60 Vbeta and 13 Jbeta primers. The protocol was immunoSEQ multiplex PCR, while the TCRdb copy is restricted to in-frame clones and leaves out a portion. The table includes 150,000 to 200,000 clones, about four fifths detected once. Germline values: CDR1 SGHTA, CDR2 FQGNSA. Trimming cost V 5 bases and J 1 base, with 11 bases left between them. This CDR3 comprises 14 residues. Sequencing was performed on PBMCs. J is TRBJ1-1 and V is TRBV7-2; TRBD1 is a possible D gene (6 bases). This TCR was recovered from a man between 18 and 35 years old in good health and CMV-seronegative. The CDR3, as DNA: TGTGCCAGCAGCCCAGGGGACACGAACACTGAAGCTTTCTTT. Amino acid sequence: CASSPGDTNTEAFF. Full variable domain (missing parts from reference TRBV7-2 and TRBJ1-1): GAGVSQSPSNKVTEKGKDVELRCDPISGHTALYWYRQSLGQGLEFLIYFQGNSAPDKSGLPSDRFSAERTGGSVSTLTIQRTQQEDSAVYLCASSPGDTNTEAFFGQGTRLTVV.